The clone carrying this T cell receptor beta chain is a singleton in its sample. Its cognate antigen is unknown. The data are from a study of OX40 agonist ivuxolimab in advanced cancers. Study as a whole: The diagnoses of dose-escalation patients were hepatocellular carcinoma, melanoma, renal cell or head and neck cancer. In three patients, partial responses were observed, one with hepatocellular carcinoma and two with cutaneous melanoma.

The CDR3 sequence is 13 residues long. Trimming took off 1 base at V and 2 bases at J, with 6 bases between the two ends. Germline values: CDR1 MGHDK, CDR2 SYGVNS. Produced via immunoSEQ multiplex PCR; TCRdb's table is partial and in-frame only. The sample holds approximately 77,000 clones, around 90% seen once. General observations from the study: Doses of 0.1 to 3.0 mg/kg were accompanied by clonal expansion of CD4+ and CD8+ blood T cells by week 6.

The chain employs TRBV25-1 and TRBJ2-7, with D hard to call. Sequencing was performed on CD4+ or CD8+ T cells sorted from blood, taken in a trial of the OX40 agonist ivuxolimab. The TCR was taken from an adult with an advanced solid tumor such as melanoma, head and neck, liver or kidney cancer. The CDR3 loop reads CASSEFGAYEQYF. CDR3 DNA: TGTGCCAGCAGTGAATTTGGGGCCTACGAGCAGTACTTC.